This record covers a single T cell receptor (beta chain). The antigen is undetermined. This sample was included in a study of identical twins. TCRdb re-analysed the 5' RACE reads in MiXCR, keeping a single row per CDR3 protein. The profile shows approximately 150,000 distinct CDR3 sequences, around 3.4% of them singletons. Germline values: CDR1 MNHEY, CDR2 SVGEGT. The CDR3 contains 14 residues. V shed 6 bases and J shed 0 bases, with 12 bases lying between them. General study results and limits: Among monozygotic twins, out-of-frame TCR alpha sharing exceeded what models predicted.

Sequencing was done on a sample of memory T cells sorted from blood. The chain has TRBV6-2 or TRBV6-3 and TRBJ2-7; D is possibly TRBD1 (6 bases). The sequence derives from a man between 18 and 29 years old in good health. This chain's CDR3 is CASRKTGTSYEQYF. The CDR3 DNA sequence: TGTGCCAGCAGGAAAACAGGGACCTCCTACGAGCAGTACTTC.